This TCR beta chain originates from a study of blood T cells in healthy people across ages. It was with a sample-barcoded 5' primer and a J-beta primer mix that a second PCR of roughly 7 to 12 cycles was run. Using its own MiXCR run on the 5' RACE reads, TCRdb lists one record per CDR3 protein. This table has just under 900,000 distinct CDR3 sequences, about 28% appearing once. This clonotype appeared many times. J was trimmed by 5 bases and V by 5 bases; bases with no gene match: 6. Germline CDR1 reads SGHVS; CDR2 reads FNYEAQ. The CDR3 length is 15 residues. This receptor was identified in a woman older than 75 in good health. What was sequenced was blood. The V and J genes are TRBV7-6 and TRBJ2-2, with TRBD2 matching over 9 bases. CDR3 amino acids: CASSLSGGWTGELFF. The CDR3 region has the DNA TGTGCCAGCAGCCTTAGCGGGGGTTGGACCGGGGAGCTGTTTTTT.